This entry features one T cell receptor beta chain sequence. The CDR3 contains 16 residues. Per germline, CDR1 MGHRA and CDR2 YSYEKL. Trimming left V 0 bases short and J 7 bases short, with 18 bases between. The sample belongs to a study of blood T cell repertoires in COVID-19. Study details: Sources were T cells, B-cell-depleted T cells, or PBMCs; the material itself was cDNA or gDNA.

In the authors' methods: Nucleated cell counts were estimated from reference gene primer amplification. This table comes from immunoSEQ multiplex PCR, and its TCRdb copy is limited to in-frame clones, with some not included. Clone size and the V and J calls come from that table; the DNA yielded D and trimming. The sample lists some 100,000 clones; around 87% were seen once. Sequencing was done on a sample of peripheral blood. This TCR was sampled from a woman between 25 and 40 years old with acute or convalescent COVID-19. The rearrangement uses TRBV4-1 and TRBJ1-2, with D perhaps TRBD1 (5 bases). CDR3 in amino acids: CASSQDFTGGMFGYTF. The CDR3 DNA follows: TGCGCCAGCAGCCAAGATTTTACCGGGGGGATGTTTGGCTACACCTTC.